Listed below are T cell receptor beta chains from one sample, sequenced in a study of T cells in Graves' hyperthyroidism and ophthalmopathy. TCRdb recomputed calls from the multiplex PCR reads with MiXCR, one row per CDR3 protein. The table lists hundreds of thousands of distinct CDR3 sequences, 16% of them singletons. The sequenced sample consisted of blood. The receptors shown here come from a woman between 18 and 29 years old with Graves' hyperthyroidism. The CDR3 runs from the conserved cysteine through the conserved F or W. The order of the fields is clone size, D gene, V gene, J gene, CDR3 length, CDR3 DNA, CDR3 protein. The D gene is left open where the match is weak. Expanded clones are given a class, and other clones once, few, many or no size at all.

>.|.|TRBV10-3|TRBJ1-1|11
TGTGCCTCCGTGGGGAACACTGAAGCTTTCTTT
CASVGNTEAFF
>.|.|TRBV20-1|TRBJ2-5|15
TGCAGTGCTAGAGGGAGGGGGCCCAGTCAAGAGACCCAGTACTTC
CSARGRGPSQETQYF
>many|.|TRBV2|TRBJ1-2|13
TGTGCCAGCAGAGCCCGGGGCCTCTATGGCTACACCTTC
CASRARGLYGYTF
>few|.|TRBV2|TRBJ1-2|13
TGTGCCAGCAGCGAGAGTCAAATCTATGGCTACACCTTC
CASSESQIYGYTF
>few|.|TRBV19|TRBJ1-5|16
TGTGCCAGTAGTATAGAAGCGACACCTAGCAATCAGCCCCAGCATTTT
CASSIEATPSNQPQHF
>.|TRBD1|TRBV12-3/TRBV12-4|TRBJ2-2|15
TGTGCCAGCAGTCCAAGGGACAGAGAGACCGGGGAGCTGTTTTTT
CASSPRDRETGELFF
>.|.|TRBV6-1|TRBJ1-5|15
TGTGCCAGCAGCTACCAGGGGCACGGCAATCAGCCCCAGCATTTT
CASSYQGHGNQPQHF
>.|TRBD1|TRBV30|TRBJ1-1|13
TGTGCCTGGAGTATCTACCGAGACAGGGTGGCTTTCTTT
CAWSIYRDRVAFF
>few|TRBD1|TRBV12-3/TRBV12-4|TRBJ1-1|17
TGTGCCAGCAGTCCAGGAGACAGGGCGAGGGTGAACACTGAAGCTTTCTTT
CASSPGDRARVNTEAFF
>.|.|TRBV6-2/TRBV6-3|TRBJ2-2|16
TGTGCCAGCAGTTACTCGTGGCCAGGGCTCGCCGGGGAGCTGTTTTTT
CASSYSWPGLAGELFF
>many|.|TRBV10-1|TRBJ2-3|13
TGCGCCAGCAGCGCTCTCTTTGGGGATACGCAGTATTTT
CASSALFGDTQYF
>many|.|TRBV20-1|TRBJ2-7|15
TGCAGCGGGCGAGGTGGGAGCGAGACTACCTACGAGCAGTACTTC
CSGRGGSETTYEQYF
>.|TRBD1|TRBV7-9|TRBJ1-3|15
TGTGCCAGCAGCATACCCACAGGGGCTGGAAACACCATATATTTT
CASSIPTGAGNTIYF
>many|TRBD1|TRBV5-6|TRBJ1-1|14
TGTGCCAGCAGCTTGAGGGACAGGGGTCCTGAAGCTTTCTTT
CASSLRDRGPEAFF
>many|.|TRBV28|TRBJ1-1|15
TGTGCCAGCAGTTTACCCTCAGGGTATGGCACTGAAGCTTTCTTT
CASSLPSGYGTEAFF
>.|.|TRBV7-7|TRBJ2-1|15
TGTGCCAGCAGCCGGGACCATAGCTCCTACAATGAGCAGTTCTTC
CASSRDHSSYNEQFF
>.|TRBD2|TRBV24-1|TRBJ2-1|16
TGTGCCACCAGTGACGCACTAGCGGGGGGAAGGAATGAGCAGTTCTTC
CATSDALAGGRNEQFF
>many|TRBD1|TRBV7-2|TRBJ2-5|14
TGTGCCAGCAGCTCACGACAGGGGTTAGAGACCCAGTACTTC
CASSSRQGLETQYF
>.|.|TRBV18|TRBJ1-1|15
TGTGCCAGCTCACCACCTTCCGTACTGAACACTGAAGCTTTCTTT
CASSPPSVLNTEAFF
>few|.|TRBV7-3|TRBJ2-5|15
TGTGCCAGCAGCCCGACGGGGACATTCCAAGAGACCCAGTACTTC
CASSPTGTFQETQYF
>many|.|TRBV7-9|TRBJ1-2|12
TGTGCCAGCAGCACCGACACCTATGGCTACACCTTC
CASSTDTYGYTF
>many|TRBD1|TRBV20-1|TRBJ1-1|16
TGCAGTGCTAGATCCGCAGGGGGGGCAATGAACACTGAAGCTTTCTTT
CSARSAGGAMNTEAFF
>.|.|TRBV7-2|TRBJ1-2|14
TGTGCCAGCAGCAGTCACAGGGAGAACTATGGCTACACCTTC
CASSSHRENYGYTF
>many|TRBD2|TRBV20-1|TRBJ2-1|14
TGCAGTGCAGAAACTAGCGGGGGGGCCTATGAGCAGTTCTTC
CSAETSGGAYEQFF
>many|.|TRBV11-2|TRBJ2-5|16
TGTGCCAGCAGCTTAGTTAGGATGGGTCCCCAAGAGACCCAGTACTTC
CASSLVRMGPQETQYF
>.|.|TRBV24-1|TRBJ2-1|19
TGTGCCACCAGTGATTTCAGGGGGCGAAGCGGGAGCTCCTACAATGAGCAGTTCTTC
CATSDFRGRSGSSYNEQFF
>.|.|TRBV30|TRBJ2-7|14
TGTGCCTGGAGTGTCGACTCGAGCTCCTACGAGCAGTACTTC
CAWSVDSSSYEQYF
>many|TRBD1|TRBV12-3/TRBV12-4|TRBJ1-1|13
TGTGCCAGCAGAGGGACAGGGACAATTCGAGCTTTCTTT
CASRGTGTIRAFF
>.|.|TRBV24-1|TRBJ2-2|16
TGTGCCACCAGTGATCTAGGGGTAACGAACACCGGGGAGCTGTTTTTT
CATSDLGVTNTGELFF
>few|TRBD1|TRBV19|TRBJ1-5|15
TGTGCCAGTAGTATAAGGTCCAGGGGGCCTCAGCCCCAGCATTTT
CASSIRSRGPQPQHF
>few|.|TRBV20-1|TRBJ1-6|14
TGCAGTGCTAGGGCGGGACCCAATAATTCACCCCTCCACTTT
CSARAGPNNSPLHF
>.|TRBD2|TRBV7-9|TRBJ2-7|14
TGTGCCAGCAGCCCATTAGGACTAGCCTACGAGCAGTACTTC
CASSPLGLAYEQYF
>.|.|TRBV9|TRBJ1-2|17
TGTGCCAGCAGCGTTGGGGGGGGGGCAGGGTGGGACTATGGCTACACCTTC
CASSVGGGAGWDYGYTF
>.|TRBD1|TRBV7-9|TRBJ2-7|14
TGTGCCAGCAGTCCAACAGGGGGCATATACGAGCAGTACTTC
CASSPTGGIYEQYF
>many|.|TRBV30|TRBJ1-1|12
TGTGCCTGGAGTGTGGGGAACACTGAAGCTTTCTTT
CAWSVGNTEAFF
>.|.|TRBV19|TRBJ2-5|15
TGTGCCAGTACCAGAAAGGGTGCTAGTCAAGAGACCCAGTACTTC
CASTRKGASQETQYF
>many|.|TRBV2|TRBJ2-7|13
TGTGCCAGCAGTATATCACCTACCTACGAGCAGTACTTC
CASSISPTYEQYF